Sequencing of this T cell receptor beta chain was carried out in a study of T cell repertoires in ileal Crohn's disease. Overall study results and limits: Compared with non-smokers, active smokers at surgery showed more clonal expansions.

The time point here: inflamed ileum from the surgical specimen. Remarks on this clone: Its matching antigen is unknown.

V was trimmed by 4 bases and J by 4 bases, leaving 13 bases between them. Germline CDR1 reads MNHEY; CDR2 reads SMNVEV (reference sequence). CDR3 length: 14 residues. The repertoire was sequenced with immunoSEQ multiplex PCR; TCRdb's copy has only in-frame clones and lacks some. The table lists about 18,000 clones, 76% of them singletons. This chain uses TRBV27 with TRBJ1-2; weak D call: TRBD1 (5 bases). The specimen was ileal tissue. The clonotype was recovered from an adult with Crohn's disease. CDR3 nucleotide sequence: TGTGCCAGCAGTTCCGGGCCAGGGATCTATGGCTACACCTTC. It is translated as CASSSGPGIYGYTF.